The present T cell receptor (beta chain) was sequenced within a study of blood T cell repertoires in COVID-19. The study recruited exposed participants who had met a COVID-19 case within 2 weeks before entry. This clone showed up just once. Between the trimmed V and J ends, which lost 0 bases and 3 bases, there was a span of 7 bases. Looked up from germline, CDR1 is SGHRS and CDR2 is YFSETQ. This CDR3 is 14 amino acids long. Assay: immunoSEQ multiplex PCR; the TCRdb copy retains only in-frame clones and omits some. The data contain about 270,000 clones, less than 95% of them singletons. Sequenced sample: PBMCs or T cells enriched from blood (not recorded which). The chain joins TRBV5-1 to TRBJ1-3, with D uncertain. The origin of this receptor is a man aged 35-49 years who had been exposed to COVID-19. CDR3 residues: CASSLGDFGNTIYF. The DNA of the CDR3 is TGCGCCAGCAGCTTGGGAGATTTTGGAAACACCATATATTTT.